These 15 T cell receptor beta chains came from one sample sequenced in a study of blood T cell repertoires in COVID-19. Assay used: immunoSEQ multiplex PCR; TCRdb lists only in-frame clones, some missing. Here the sample spans about 230,000 clones, about 79% being singletons. The sequencing sample was made of peripheral blood. The receptors derive from a woman aged 40 to 50 who had recovered from COVID-19.

This clone appeared once. The rearrangement links TRBV7-2 to TRBJ2-1; a weak D match, TRBD1 (6 bases). Trimming removed 3 bases from V and 7 bases from J, with 13 bases in between. The CDR3 length is 14 residues. Germline loops: CDR1 SGHTA, CDR2 FQGNSA. The CDR3 DNA sequence: TGTGCCAGCAGCTTTGACAGGTCCGAGAATGAGCAGTTCTTC. Amino acids: CASSFDRSENEQFF.

This clone was counted only a few times. This rearrangement joins TRBV10-3 to TRBJ1-2, with TRBD1 matching 7 bases. This CDR3 has 16 amino acids. CDR1 is ENHRY, CDR2 SYGVKD, per germline. Germline trimming cut 4 bases from V and 4 bases from J; bases unmatched to any gene: 12. This chain's CDR3 is CAISVGQDTRGYGYTF. As DNA, the CDR3 is TGTGCCATCAGTGTCGGACAGGACACCCGGGGCTATGGCTACACCTTC.

The J gene is TRBJ2-7, the V gene TRBV7-2; 7 nucleotides align to TRBD2. This CDR3 is 15 amino acids long. The germline V gene has CDR1 SGHTA and CDR2 FQGNSA. J lost 0 bases, V lost 2 bases, and 4 bases had no gene match. The CDR3 sequence: CASSLTAGDSYEQYF. The CDR3 bases are TGTGCCAGCAGCTTAACTGCGGGGGACTCCTACGAGCAGTACTTC.

This chain connects TRBV11-2 to TRBJ2-1; 9 bases align to TRBD2. V gave up 7 bases and J gave up 7 bases; unmatched junction bases: 8. Germline-derived CDR1 and CDR2 are SGHAT and FQNNGV. The CDR3 consists of 14 residues. DNA of the CDR3: TGTGCCAGCAAAGTAGCGGGGGTTAGTAATGAGCAGTTCTTC. Amino acid sequence: CASKVAGVSNEQFF.

The V call is TRBV7-2, the J call TRBJ1-4, with 10 bases fitting TRBD1. The germline V gene encodes CDR1 SGHTA and CDR2 FQGNSA. The CDR3 sequence is 16 residues long. The ends lost 0 bases at V and 7 bases at J; junction bases unmatched: 5. The CDR3 coding sequence is TGTGCCAGCAGCTTAGCAAAAGGACAGGGGGGTGAAAAACTGTTTTTT. Its protein is CASSLAKGQGGEKLFF.

This clone was seen a single time. Here the CDR3 DNA reads TGTGCCAGCATTAGCGTGAATGAGCAGTTCTTC. Translated, it gives CASISVNEQFF. The rearrangement joins TRBV7-2 to TRBJ2-1, with D possibly TRBD2 on 5 matching bases. CDR1 and CDR2 from the germline V gene are SGHTA and FQGNSA. Trimming pared 7 bases from V and 7 bases from J, leaving 8 bases between. This CDR3 spans 11 amino acids. Filled out from reference TRBV7-2 and TRBJ2-1, the complete variable domain reads GAGVSQSPSNKVTEKGKDVELRCDPISGHTALYWYRQSLGQGLEFLIYFQGNSAPDKSGLPSDRFSAERTGGSVSTLTIQRTQQEDSAVYLCASISVNEQFFGPGTRLTVL.

The chain carries TRBV28 and TRBJ2-7, with a weak D call TRBD1 (6 bases). Looked up from germline, CDR1 is MDHEN and CDR2 is SYDVKM. The CDR3 totals 15 residues. The V gene lost 3 bases and the J gene lost 6 bases, with 18 bases spanning the gap. CDR3 region: CASSFSLQGVAEQYF. The CDR3 DNA reads TGTGCCAGCAGTTTTTCTTTACAGGGAGTGGCCGAGCAGTACTTC.

J is TRBJ1-2 and V is TRBV28; D remains unclear. The CDR3 has 14 amino acids. CDR1 and CDR2 (germline): MDHEN, SYDVKM. Trimming shortened V by 5 bases and J by 1 base, and 11 bases separated the two germline ends. Here the CDR3 DNA reads TGTGCCAGCAGTCTACCGGGATTTAACTATGGCTACACCTTC. Its protein product is CASSLPGFNYGYTF.

The V and J genes are TRBV3-1 (or the pseudogene TRBV3-2) and TRBJ2-7, with 7 bases fitting TRBD2. Per the germline V gene, CDR1 is LGHDT and CDR2 is YNNKEL (reference sequence). The CDR3 totals 15 residues. The J segment lost 0 bases and the V segment lost 4 bases, leaving 6 bases of the junction unmatched. The CDR3 loop is CASSPSGTTSYEQYF. The CDR3 bases are TGTGCCAGCAGCCCATCCGGGACTACCTCCTACGAGCAGTACTTC.

The chain links TRBV7-6 to TRBJ1-2, with unresolved D. The CDR3 contains 13 residues. The V gene's germline CDR1 is SGHVS and CDR2 FNYEAQ. V was shortened by 5 bases and J by 8 bases, with 15 bases between the two germline ends. The DNA for the CDR3 is TGTGCCAGCAGCCGACTGAAACAAACAGGCTACACCTTC. Encoded protein: CASSRLKQTGYTF.

The chain combines TRBV10-3 with TRBJ2-1, with 10 bases that match TRBD2. This CDR3 contains 13 residues. Germline assignment: CDR1 ENHRY and CDR2 SYGVKD. The junction had 6 bases not matched to a gene; V was cut back by 7 bases and J by 9 bases. The CDR3 reads CAITSGGAGEQFF. DNA of the CDR3: TGTGCCATCACGAGCGGGGGGGCGGGTGAGCAGTTCTTC.

The chain has TRBV30 and TRBJ1-1; unclear D gene. Between the trimmed V and J ends, which lost 1 base and 4 bases, there was a span of 7 bases. The CDR3 is 12 residues long. Per the germline V gene, CDR1 is GTSNPN and CDR2 is SVGIG (reference sequence). CDR3 bases: TGTGCCTGGAGTGCCCGAGGCACTGAAGCTTTCTTT. Its translation is CAWSARGTEAFF.

The chain uses TRBV30 and TRBJ1-2, with 7 bases aligning to TRBD1. The CDR3 extends over 15 amino acids. V was clipped by 0 bases and J by 6 bases; unmatched bases: 10. CDR1 GTSNPN and CDR2 SVGIG come from the germline V gene (reference sequence). The CDR3 spells CAWSVTEGAINGYTF. In DNA form, the CDR3 reads TGTGCCTGGAGTGTAACGGAGGGGGCTATTAATGGCTACACCTTC.

CDR3 coding DNA: TGCGCCAGCAGCCTTGGACAGGGGGCCCCAAGCTCCTACAATGAGCAGTTCTTC. Translation: CASSLGQGAPSSYNEQFF. The V and J genes are TRBV4-1 and TRBJ2-1, with TRBD1 matching 11 bases. The V and J ends lost 4 bases and 0 bases, in that order; junction bases with no gene match: 8. CDR1 is MGHRA and CDR2 is YSYEKL in the germline V gene. This CDR3 comprises 18 residues.

The J gene is TRBJ1-2, the V gene TRBV6-5, with a weak D call TRBD1 (5 bases). Germline CDR1 reads MNHEY; CDR2 reads SVGAGI. Trimming shortened V by 6 bases and J by 4 bases, and 12 bases separated the two germline ends. The CDR3 contains 13 residues. Here the CDR3 reads CASRITGSYGYTF. The CDR3 bases are TGTGCCAGCAGAATCACAGGTTCCTATGGCTACACCTTC.